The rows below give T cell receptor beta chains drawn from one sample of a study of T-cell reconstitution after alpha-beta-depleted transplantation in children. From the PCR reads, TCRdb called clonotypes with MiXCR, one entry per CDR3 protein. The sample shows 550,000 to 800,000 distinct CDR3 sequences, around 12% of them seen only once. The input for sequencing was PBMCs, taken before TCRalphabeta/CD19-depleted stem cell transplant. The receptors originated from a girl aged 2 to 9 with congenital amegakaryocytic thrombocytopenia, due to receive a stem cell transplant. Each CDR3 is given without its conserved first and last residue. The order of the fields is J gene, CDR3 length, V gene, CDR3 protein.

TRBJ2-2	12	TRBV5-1	ASSLQGDPGELF
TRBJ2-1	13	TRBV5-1	ASSRLAGAYNEQF
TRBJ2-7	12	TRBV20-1	SACFGDGTYEQY
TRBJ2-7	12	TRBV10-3	AISNSGRAYEQY
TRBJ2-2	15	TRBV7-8	ASSPPAGLADTGELF
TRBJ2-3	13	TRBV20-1	SARGFGGNTDTQY
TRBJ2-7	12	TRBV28	ASSPQRGDDEQY
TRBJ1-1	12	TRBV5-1	ASSPTGVPTEAF
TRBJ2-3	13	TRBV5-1	ASSLGGRQTDTQY
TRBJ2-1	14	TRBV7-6	ASSPLQTGGHDEQF
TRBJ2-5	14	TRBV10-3	AIARDTSGSQETQY
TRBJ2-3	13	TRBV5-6	ASSLSPGLTDTQY
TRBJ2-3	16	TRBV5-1	ASSFMGEVAGALDTQY
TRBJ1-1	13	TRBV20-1	SARSGKGWSTEAF
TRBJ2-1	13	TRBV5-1	ASSPWTSYYNEQF
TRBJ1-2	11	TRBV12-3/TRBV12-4	ASRLSRGYGYT
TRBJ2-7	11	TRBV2	ASALNPSYEQY
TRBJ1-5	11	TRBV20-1	SARDSGRQPQH
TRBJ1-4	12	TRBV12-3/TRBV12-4	ASSPRGDHEKLF
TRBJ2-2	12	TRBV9	ASSVARGTGELF
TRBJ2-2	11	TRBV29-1	SIAGVLGGELF
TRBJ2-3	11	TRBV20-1	SASLQAADTQY
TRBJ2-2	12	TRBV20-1	SASAGRATGELF
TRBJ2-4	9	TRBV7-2	ASGGAVIQY
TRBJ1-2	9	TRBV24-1	ATSDWDGYT
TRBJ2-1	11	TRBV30	AWSIPGASEQF
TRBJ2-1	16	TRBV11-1	ASRPLATSGRIFWWQF
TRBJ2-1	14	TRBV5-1	ASSLVYRSSYNEQF
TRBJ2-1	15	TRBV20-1	CAREGRLAGLWDEQF
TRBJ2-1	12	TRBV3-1	ASSQTSGYNEQF
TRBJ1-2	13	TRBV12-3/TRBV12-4	ASTSLGQGAEGYT
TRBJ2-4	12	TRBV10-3	AISDSGDRDIQY
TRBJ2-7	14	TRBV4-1	ASSQDPGLAAYEQY
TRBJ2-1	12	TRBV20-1	SASPGRGSNEQF
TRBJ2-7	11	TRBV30	AWRQMANYEQY
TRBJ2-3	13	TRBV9	ASSSSGRATDTQY
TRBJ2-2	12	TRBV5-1	ASSLVTDTGELF
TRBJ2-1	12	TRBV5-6	ASTYQGKYNEQF
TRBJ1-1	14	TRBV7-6	ASSRNPQMRGTEAF
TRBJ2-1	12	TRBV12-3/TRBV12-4	ASSLGIITNEQF
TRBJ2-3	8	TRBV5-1	ATPTDTQY
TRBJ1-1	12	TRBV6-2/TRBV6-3	ASSYVRGNTEAF
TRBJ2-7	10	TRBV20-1	SAINRGPEQY
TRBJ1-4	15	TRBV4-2	ASSQEVMRQGGEKLF
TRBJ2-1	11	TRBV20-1	SARREAYNEQF
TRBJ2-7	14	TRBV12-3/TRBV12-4	ASSNWDRGNSYEQY
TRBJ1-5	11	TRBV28	ASKFQGGQPQH
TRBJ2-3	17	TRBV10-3	AISPRLAGGPKSTDTQY
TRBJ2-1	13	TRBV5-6	ASSLVTSGSPEQF
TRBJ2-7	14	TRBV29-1	SVEGLADQAGYEQY
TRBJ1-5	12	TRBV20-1	SVQGGHSNQPQH
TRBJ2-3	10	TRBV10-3	AISEIGDTQY
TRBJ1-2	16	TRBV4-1	ASSQIVLWGQGDYGYT
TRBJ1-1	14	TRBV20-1	SARRLSDYKGTEAF
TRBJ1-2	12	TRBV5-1	ASSFGGQGYGYT
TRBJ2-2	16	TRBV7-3	ASSLTASGSFDTGELF
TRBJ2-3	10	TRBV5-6	ASLRKTDTQY
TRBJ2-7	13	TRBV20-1	SARDWVAGSYEQY
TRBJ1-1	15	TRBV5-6	ASTDLRPTGQNTEAF